These 4 T cell receptor beta chains were sequenced from one sample in a study of T cells in Graves' hyperthyroidism and ophthalmopathy. The CDR3 regions of TCR beta were amplified from RNA transcripts. A first-round RT-PCR of the TCR CDR3 used the HTBI primer set. Via MiXCR, TCRdb re-called the multiplex PCR reads, giving one row per CDR3 protein. This sample has around 200,000 distinct CDR3 sequences; around 18% occur once, and the top ten carry about two fifths. The sequencing input was blood. Every receptor here comes from a man aged 40-49 years with Graves' hyperthyroidism.

The rearrangement uses TRBV20-1 and TRBJ2-5; 8 bases line up with TRBD1. V dropped 5 bases and J dropped 5; count of bases not matched to a gene: 7. Per germline, CDR1 DFQATT and CDR2 SNEGSKA (reference sequence). This CDR3 comprises 13 residues. DNA for the CDR3: TGCAGTGCTCCCCGGACAGGGCGGGAGACCCAGTACTTC. Translation: CSAPRTGRETQYF.

There are a few counts of this clonotype. This sequence joins TRBV10-3 and TRBJ2-1; 7 bases are a match to TRBD1. Germline trimming cut 3 bases from V and 3 bases from J; bases unmatched to any gene: 14. Germline V lookup: CDR1 ENHRY, CDR2 SYGVKD. The CDR3 totals 18 residues. Here the CDR3 DNA reads TGTGCCATCAGTGATCACAGGGGAAAAACAAGGGGCTACAATGAGCAGTTCTTC. Amino acid sequence: CAISDHRGKTRGYNEQFF.

This clonotype was seen a few times. The chain is built from TRBV18 and TRBJ2-3; TRBD2 matches at 7 bases. The V segment lost 8 bases and the J segment 7 bases; nucleotides outside the gene matches: 12. Looked up from germline, CDR1 is KGHSH and CDR2 is LQKENI. The CDR3 totals 14 residues. The CDR3 region has the DNA TGTGCCAGCAGGAGCGCGGGGGTCCGGTATACGCAGTATTTT. Translated: CASRSAGVRYTQYF.

This clonotype was counted many times. The chain carries TRBV5-1 and TRBJ2-2; D ambiguous. The CDR3 has 13 amino acids. Germline V CDR1 and CDR2: SGHRS, YFSETQ. Deletions cut 5 bases from V and 3 bases from J, with 8 bases between. The CDR3 loop reads CASSLMHTGELFF. CDR3 in DNA: TGCGCCAGCAGTTTGATGCACACCGGGGAGCTGTTTTTT.